This is a list of T cell receptor beta chains from one sample in a study of identifying expanded T cells in peripheral blood. TCRdb's table, derived via immunoSEQ multiplex PCR, lists solely in-frame clones and lacks some. The table shows tens of thousands of clones, with roughly 87% occurring only once. The material sequenced was blood. These receptors all come from a person aged 18 to 70 in good health. CDR3s include the opening cysteine and the closing phenylalanine or tryptophan. The D gene is left open where the match is weak. The size of a clone is reported for some rows only, either as once, few or many, or as a class for expanded clones.

D gene: .
clone size: once
J gene: TRBJ2-7
V gene: TRBV5-1
CDR3 protein: CASSLSQGYSGEQYF
CDR3 DNA: TGCGCCAGCAGCTTAAGTCAAGGGTATTCCGGCGAGCAGTACTTC

D gene: TRBD2
clone size: .
J gene: TRBJ2-7
V gene: TRBV6-1
CDR3 protein: CASSLTSGSYEQYF
CDR3 DNA: TGTGCCAGCAGTTTGACTAGCGGCAGCTACGAGCAGTACTTC

D gene: .
clone size: .
J gene: TRBJ1-5
V gene: TRBV5-6
CDR3 protein: CASSFGSNQPQHF
CDR3 DNA: TGTGCCAGCAGCTTCGGTAGCAATCAGCCCCAGCATTTT

D gene: TRBD2
clone size: once
J gene: TRBJ2-1
V gene: TRBV18
CDR3 protein: CASSRYGGDNEQFF
CDR3 DNA: TGTGCCAGCTCACGGTATGGGGGGGACAATGAGCAGTTCTTC

D gene: .
clone size: .
J gene: TRBJ1-6
V gene: TRBV30
CDR3 protein: CAWGSESNSPLHF
CDR3 DNA: TGTGCCTGGGGCTCAGAGAGCAATTCACCCCTCCACTTT

D gene: .
clone size: .
J gene: TRBJ2-3
V gene: TRBV27
CDR3 protein: CASKESGTDTQYF
CDR3 DNA: TGTGCCAGCAAGGAATCTGGCACAGATACGCAGTATTTT

D gene: .
clone size: .
J gene: TRBJ1-1
V gene: TRBV27
CDR3 protein: CASSLSPTGGYTEAFF
CDR3 DNA: TGTGCCAGCAGTTTATCACCCACGGGGGGATACACTGAAGCTTTCTTT

D gene: TRBD1
clone size: .
J gene: TRBJ2-5
V gene: TRBV5-6
CDR3 protein: CASSLRGHGRETQYF
CDR3 DNA: TGTGCCAGCAGCCTGAGGGGGCACGGGCGAGAGACCCAGTACTTC

D gene: .
clone size: .
J gene: TRBJ2-3
V gene: TRBV5-1
CDR3 protein: CASRQGADTQYF
CDR3 DNA: TGCGCCAGCAGGCAGGGTGCGGATACGCAGTATTTT

D gene: TRBD1
clone size: .
J gene: TRBJ1-1
V gene: TRBV4-2
CDR3 protein: CASSQGTGGTETEAFF
CDR3 DNA: TGTGCCAGCAGCCAAGGGACAGGGGGAACGGAAACTGAAGCTTTCTTT

D gene: .
clone size: .
J gene: TRBJ2-3
V gene: TRBV7-3
CDR3 protein: CASSRGGSTDTQYF
CDR3 DNA: TGTGCCAGCAGCCGGGGTGGTAGCACAGATACGCAGTATTTT

D gene: .
clone size: .
J gene: TRBJ1-6
V gene: TRBV5-1
CDR3 protein: CASSLPGGGNSPLHF
CDR3 DNA: TGCGCCAGCAGCCTCCCGGGGGGCGGTAATTCACCCCTCCACTTT

D gene: .
clone size: .
J gene: TRBJ1-2
V gene: TRBV6-7
CDR3 protein: CARTQEGYGYTF
CDR3 DNA: TGTGCCAGAACCCAGGAAGGCTATGGCTACACCTTC

D gene: .
clone size: .
J gene: TRBJ1-2
V gene: TRBV4-2
CDR3 protein: CASSQGGTNYGYTF
CDR3 DNA: TGTGCCAGCAGCCAAGGCGGCACTAACTATGGCTACACCTTC

D gene: .
clone size: .
J gene: TRBJ2-1
V gene: TRBV19
CDR3 protein: CASTSVGGGGYNEQFF
CDR3 DNA: TGTGCCAGTACCTCCGTGGGGGGGGGCGGCTACAATGAGCAGTTCTTC

D gene: .
clone size: .
J gene: TRBJ2-7
V gene: TRBV4-1
CDR3 protein: CASSRWEAASEQYF
CDR3 DNA: TGCGCCAGCAGCCGCTGGGAGGCGGCCTCCGAGCAGTACTTC

D gene: .
clone size: .
J gene: TRBJ2-1
V gene: TRBV7-9
CDR3 protein: CASSSAFEQFF
CDR3 DNA: TGTGCCAGCAGCTCCGCGTTTGAGCAGTTCTTC

D gene: .
clone size: .
J gene: TRBJ2-5
V gene: TRBV5-6
CDR3 protein: CASSLVDQETQYF
CDR3 DNA: TGTGCCAGCAGCTTGGTGGACCAAGAGACCCAGTACTTC

D gene: .
clone size: .
J gene: TRBJ2-6
V gene: TRBV7-8
CDR3 protein: CASSLGGANVLTF
CDR3 DNA: TGTGCCAGCAGCTTAGGTGGGGCCAACGTCCTGACTTTC

D gene: TRBD2
clone size: once
J gene: TRBJ2-7
V gene: TRBV10-1
CDR3 protein: CASSEPGLAEDHSYEQYF
CDR3 DNA: TGCGCCAGCAGTGAGCCGGGACTAGCGGAGGACCACTCCTACGAGCAGTACTTC

D gene: .
clone size: .
J gene: TRBJ1-2
V gene: TRBV4-1
CDR3 protein: CASSIGPHTNYGYTF
CDR3 DNA: TGCGCCAGCAGCATAGGGCCCCACACAAACTATGGCTACACCTTC

D gene: .
clone size: .
J gene: TRBJ1-1
V gene: TRBV4-2
CDR3 protein: CASRLTVETEAFF
CDR3 DNA: TGTGCCAGCAGACTGACGGTGGAGACTGAAGCTTTCTTT

D gene: .
clone size: .
J gene: TRBJ2-1
V gene: TRBV7-2
CDR3 protein: CASSLGTQLSYNEQFF
CDR3 DNA: TGTGCCAGCAGCTTAGGGACCCAGCTCTCCTACAATGAGCAGTTCTTC

D gene: TRBD1
clone size: .
J gene: TRBJ2-7
V gene: TRBV6-6
CDR3 protein: CASSPTGQGFEQYF
CDR3 DNA: TGTGCCAGCAGTCCTACGGGACAGGGGTTCGAGCAGTACTTC

D gene: TRBD2
clone size: .
J gene: TRBJ2-7
V gene: TRBV5-4
CDR3 protein: CASSPSGGSYEQYF
CDR3 DNA: TGTGCCAGCAGCCCAAGCGGGGGGTCCTACGAGCAGTACTTC

D gene: TRBD1
clone size: .
J gene: TRBJ1-2
V gene: TRBV19
CDR3 protein: CASSTGQGASNGYTF
CDR3 DNA: TGTGCCAGTAGTACGGGACAGGGGGCTTCGAATGGCTACACCTTC

D gene: TRBD1
clone size: .
J gene: TRBJ2-7
V gene: TRBV2
CDR3 protein: CASTPEGGSSYEQYF
CDR3 DNA: TGTGCCAGCACTCCGGAAGGGGGCAGCTCCTACGAGCAGTACTTC

D gene: .
clone size: .
J gene: TRBJ1-1
V gene: TRBV5-1
CDR3 protein: CASSTVVMNTEAFF
CDR3 DNA: TGCGCCAGCAGCACCGTTGTGATGAACACTGAAGCTTTCTTT

D gene: .
clone size: .
J gene: TRBJ2-2
V gene: TRBV19
CDR3 protein: CASSTSGRANTGELFF
CDR3 DNA: TGTGCCAGTAGTACCTCGGGACGGGCGAACACCGGGGAGCTGTTTTTT

D gene: .
clone size: .
J gene: TRBJ2-1
V gene: TRBV21-1
CDR3 protein: CASSKPTNPRALAGKVHRNEQFF
CDR3 DNA: TGTGCCAGCAGCAAACCTACTAATCCCCGGGCTCTAGCGGGAAAGGTTCACAGGAATGAGCAGTTCTTC

D gene: .
clone size: .
J gene: TRBJ2-1
V gene: TRBV13
CDR3 protein: CASSYRFRNEQFF
CDR3 DNA: TGTGCCAGCAGCTACCGATTCAGAAATGAGCAGTTCTTC

D gene: TRBD1
clone size: .
J gene: TRBJ2-3
V gene: TRBV10-3
CDR3 protein: CAISDPQGQGADTQYF
CDR3 DNA: TGTGCCATCAGTGACCCACAGGGGCAGGGAGCAGATACGCAGTATTTT

D gene: TRBD1
clone size: .
J gene: TRBJ1-1
V gene: TRBV2
CDR3 protein: CASSSTGVRTEAFF
CDR3 DNA: TGTGCCAGCAGCTCAACAGGGGTACGAACTGAAGCTTTCTTT

D gene: .
clone size: .
J gene: TRBJ1-1
V gene: TRBV20-1
CDR3 protein: CSLPGDTEAFF
CDR3 DNA: TGCAGCCTCCCAGGGGACACTGAAGCTTTCTTT

D gene: .
clone size: .
J gene: TRBJ1-1
V gene: TRBV27
CDR3 protein: CASSVRVGTEAFF
CDR3 DNA: TGTGCCAGCAGTGTCAGGGTAGGAACTGAAGCTTTCTTT

D gene: TRBD1
clone size: .
J gene: TRBJ1-6
V gene: TRBV6-5
CDR3 protein: CASSYSSRTGYSPLHF
CDR3 DNA: TGTGCCAGCAGTTACTCATCCCGGACAGGCTATTCACCCCTCCACTTT

D gene: .
clone size: .
J gene: TRBJ1-2
V gene: TRBV9
CDR3 protein: CASSPGMSNYGYTF
CDR3 DNA: TGTGCCAGCAGCCCGGGAATGTCGAACTATGGCTACACCTTC

D gene: TRBD2
clone size: .
J gene: TRBJ2-2
V gene: TRBV2
CDR3 protein: CASSEWGSGGTGELFF
CDR3 DNA: TGTGCCAGCAGTGAATGGGGTAGCGGGGGGACCGGGGAGCTGTTTTTT

D gene: .
clone size: .
J gene: TRBJ1-2
V gene: TRBV5-6
CDR3 protein: CASSLTIISGYTF
CDR3 DNA: TGTGCCAGCAGCTTGACGATAATATCGGGCTACACCTTC

D gene: .
clone size: .
J gene: TRBJ1-1
V gene: TRBV5-1
CDR3 protein: CASVQGTEAFF
CDR3 DNA: TGCGCCAGCGTTCAGGGTACTGAAGCTTTCTTT

D gene: TRBD1
clone size: .
J gene: TRBJ1-1
V gene: TRBV5-1
CDR3 protein: CASSLEGGRRNTEAFF
CDR3 DNA: TGCGCCAGCAGCTTGGAAGGGGGCCGAAGGAACACTGAAGCTTTCTTT

D gene: .
clone size: once
J gene: TRBJ2-5
V gene: TRBV30
CDR3 protein: CAWSTYASQETQYF
CDR3 DNA: TGTGCCTGGAGTACCTATGCGTCCCAGGAGACCCAGTACTTC

D gene: .
clone size: .
J gene: TRBJ2-6
V gene: TRBV29-1
CDR3 protein: CSVDLSGANVLTF
CDR3 DNA: TGCAGCGTTGACCTCTCTGGGGCCAACGTCCTGACTTTC

D gene: .
clone size: once
J gene: TRBJ1-1
V gene: TRBV7-9
CDR3 protein: CASSFDTEAFF
CDR3 DNA: TGTGCCAGCAGCTTTGACACTGAAGCTTTCTTT

D gene: .
clone size: .
J gene: TRBJ1-4
V gene: TRBV6-1
CDR3 protein: CASSVWTAEPEKLFF
CDR3 DNA: TGTGCCAGCAGTGTATGGACGGCAGAGCCCGAAAAACTGTTTTTT

D gene: TRBD1
clone size: .
J gene: TRBJ1-1
V gene: TRBV5-1
CDR3 protein: CASSLLAGGVNTEAFF
CDR3 DNA: TGCGCCAGCAGCTTACTGGCAGGGGGAGTGAACACTGAAGCTTTCTTT

D gene: .
clone size: once
J gene: TRBJ1-1
V gene: TRBV28
CDR3 protein: CATLYTEAFF
CDR3 DNA: TGTGCCACCCTCTACACTGAAGCTTTCTTT

D gene: .
clone size: .
J gene: TRBJ2-3
V gene: TRBV5-8
CDR3 protein: CASSFFNTQYF
CDR3 DNA: TGTGCCAGCAGCTTTTTTAATACGCAGTATTTT

D gene: .
clone size: .
J gene: TRBJ1-5
V gene: TRBV18
CDR3 protein: CASSPGYRVGNQPQHF
CDR3 DNA: TGTGCCAGCTCACCAGGCTACAGGGTGGGTAATCAGCCCCAGCATTTT

D gene: .
clone size: .
J gene: TRBJ1-2
V gene: TRBV12-5
CDR3 protein: CASAPGRLNYGYTF
CDR3 DNA: TGTGCTAGTGCTCCCGGCCGGCTAAACTATGGCTACACCTTC

D gene: .
clone size: .
J gene: TRBJ1-4
V gene: TRBV14
CDR3 protein: CASSQASGVNEKLFF
CDR3 DNA: TGTGCCAGCAGCCAAGCATCAGGAGTAAATGAAAAACTGTTTTTT

D gene: .
clone size: .
J gene: TRBJ1-2
V gene: TRBV7-9
CDR3 protein: CASSGSNRGADGYTF
CDR3 DNA: TGTGCCAGCAGCGGAAGTAATCGGGGGGCGGACGGCTACACCTTC

D gene: .
clone size: .
J gene: TRBJ1-5
V gene: TRBV7-8
CDR3 protein: CASSFSRAQPQHF
CDR3 DNA: TGTGCCAGCAGCTTCAGCAGGGCTCAGCCCCAGCATTTT